Presented here are 26 T cell receptor beta chains from one specimen sequenced in a study of blood T cell repertoires in COVID-19. Profiling relied on immunoSEQ multiplex PCR, and the TCRdb table lists in-frame clones only, not all of them. Of a few hundred thousand clones detected, approximately 86% appear once; the ten largest clones hold around 4%. Sequencing input: PBMCs or T cells enriched from blood (not recorded which). These receptors originate from a woman aged 30 to 39 who had been exposed to COVID-19.

This chain links TRBV4-2 with TRBJ1-6; D is uncertain. Germline CDR1 reads LGHNA; CDR2 reads YNFKEQ. The V end lost 1 base, the J end lost 2 bases, and 12 bases lay between the germline ends. The CDR3 spans 17 residues. The chain's CDR3 is CASSQGKSVPYNSPLHF. The DNA for the CDR3 is TGTGCCAGCAGCCAAGGGAAAAGCGTCCCCTATAATTCACCCCTCCACTTT.

The rearrangement uses TRBV4-2 and TRBJ2-1; D may be TRBD2 (5 bases). Germline-derived CDR1 and CDR2 are LGHNA and YNFKEQ. The CDR3 is made up of 13 amino acids. Trimming took off 1 base at V and 12 bases at J, with 13 bases between the two ends. The CDR3 DNA reads TGTGCCAGCAGCCAAGCTCTCGGGGTGGGGCAGTTCTTC. Encoded protein: CASSQALGVGQFF.

The chain employs TRBV19 and TRBJ1-5, with D perhaps matching TRBD1 (6 bases). The CDR3 is 14 amino acids. Trimming removed 5 bases from V and 4 bases from J, with 12 bases in between. Germline loops: CDR1 LNHDA, CDR2 SQIVND (reference sequence). The CDR3, as DNA: TGTGCCAGTAGTGCCCGGACAGTTAATCAGCCCCAGCATTTT. It translates to CASSARTVNQPQHF.

In this sample, this clone turned up a few times. The rearrangement uses TRBV18 and TRBJ2-4; 7 bases line up with TRBD1. The CDR3 sequence is 14 residues long. The V segment lost 5 bases and the J segment 4 bases; nucleotides outside the gene matches: 5. Germline lookup yields CDR1 KGHSH and CDR2 LQKENI. The CDR3 reads CASSKPGQKNIQYF. The CDR3 bases are TGTGCCAGCTCAAAACCGGGACAGAAAAACATTCAGTACTTC. The full variable domain, rest sourced from reference TRBV18 and TRBJ2-4, is NAGVMQNPRHLVRRRGQEARLRCSPMKGHSHVYWYRQLPEEGLKFMVYLQKENIIDESGMPKERFSAEFPKEGPSILRIQQVVRGDSAAYFCASSKPGQKNIQYFGAGTRLSVL.

This chain uses TRBV27 with TRBJ1-2, with D maybe TRBD1 (6 bases). V shed 4 bases and J shed 4 bases, with 13 bases lying between them. The CDR3 consists of 14 residues. The germline CDR1 and CDR2 sequences are MNHEY and SMNVEV (reference sequence). The CDR3 reads CASSSGGQPYGYTF. CDR3 bases: TGTGCCAGCAGTTCGGGGGGCCAACCCTATGGCTACACCTTC.

The rearrangement uses TRBV3-1 (or the pseudogene TRBV3-2) and TRBJ1-4; 9 bases are a match to TRBD1. Per germline, CDR1 LGHDT and CDR2 YNNKEL (reference sequence). With V trimmed by 2 bases and J by 7 bases, 5 bases remained unmatched. The CDR3 is made up of 15 amino acids. The CDR3 DNA sequence: TGTGCCAGCAGCCAACCGGGACAGGGTGTTGAAAAACTGTTTTTT. It encodes CASSQPGQGVEKLFF.

The CDR3 DNA follows: TGCGCCAGCAGCCAAGACAGGCGACGCACAGATACGCAGTATTTT. Residues: CASSQDRRRTDTQYF. The chain carries TRBV4-1 and TRBJ2-3; no clear D gene. Looked up from germline, CDR1 is MGHRA and CDR2 is YSYEKL. This CDR3 has 15 amino acids. Deletions cut 0 bases from V and 1 base from J, with 8 bases between.

This chain joins TRBV19 and TRBJ1-5, with D possibly matching TRBD1 (5 bases). The CDR3 has 14 residues. The germline V gene has CDR1 LNHDA and CDR2 SQIVND (reference sequence). V was shortened by 5 bases and J by 7 bases, with 15 bases between the two germline ends. CDR3 loop: CASSANGGVQPQHF. CDR3 DNA: TGTGCCAGTAGTGCAAACGGGGGGGTGCAGCCCCAGCATTTT.

The chain is built from TRBV12-5 and TRBJ1-4; D remains unclear. The V end lost 4 bases, the J end lost 5 bases, and 11 bases lay between the germline ends. Germline values: CDR1 LGHNT, CDR2 FRNRAP. This CDR3 contains 14 residues. CDR3 coding DNA: TGTGCTAGTGGTTCAGGAGGGTGGAATGAAAAACTGTTTTTT. Translated: CASGSGGWNEKLFF.

The gene calls are TRBV19 and TRBJ1-5; D is ambiguous. The CDR3 is 15 amino acids. V lost 4 bases and J lost 3, with 13 bases in between. Germline CDR1 is LNHDA and CDR2 is SQIVND (reference sequence). CDR3 in amino acids: CASSTYTEFNQPQHF. In nucleotides, the CDR3 is TGTGCCAGTAGTACGTATACAGAATTCAATCAGCCCCAGCATTTT.

J is TRBJ1-6 and V is TRBV27; D gene ambiguous. V was clipped by 7 bases and J by 4 bases, with 8 bases between them. Germline loops: CDR1 MNHEY, CDR2 SMNVEV (reference sequence). The CDR3 sequence is 13 residues long. The CDR3 here is CASKERYNSPLHF. Here the CDR3 DNA reads TGTGCCAGCAAAGAACGGTATAATTCACCCCTCCACTTT.

The chain employs TRBV6-1 and TRBJ2-7, with D maybe TRBD1 (6 bases). Between the trimmed V and J ends, which lost 3 bases and 3 bases, there was a span of 6 bases. The CDR3 has 12 residues. Germline CDR1 MNHNS, CDR2 SASEGT. The CDR3 region has the DNA TGTGCCAGCAGTGAGACAGGCTACGAGCAGTACTTC. Amino acids: CASSETGYEQYF.

In regard to this clone: Within the sample, other DNA sequences also encode this same CDR3. The rearrangement uses TRBV7-8 and TRBJ1-5; no clear D. Trimming cost V 5 bases and J 0 bases, with 8 bases left between them. The length of the CDR3 is 14 residues. Germline CDR1 is SGHVS and CDR2 is FQNEAQ. CDR3 DNA sequence: TGTGCCAGCAGCCGCAGTAATAGCAATCAGCCCCAGCATTTT. This sequence encodes CASSRSNSNQPQHF.

The J gene is TRBJ2-3, the V gene TRBV18, with D perhaps TRBD2 (5 bases). Trimming removed 2 bases from V and 5 bases from J, with 5 bases in between. This CDR3 is 12 amino acids long. Per the germline V gene, CDR1 is KGHSH and CDR2 is LQKENI. CDR3 DNA sequence: TGTGCCAGCTCACCAGGAGGAGATACGCAGTATTTT. This encodes CASSPGGDTQYF.

The chain uses TRBV5-6 and TRBJ1-2; 9 positions match TRBD1. The CDR3 loop spans 17 amino acids. V lost 4 bases and J lost 1; bases outside the gene matches: 11. Germline V gene sequence: CDR1 SGHDT, CDR2 YYEEEE. The CDR3 coding sequence is TGTGCCAGCAGCCTACTCGAGGACAGGGGCCGTAACTATGGCTACACCTTC. Protein product: CASSLLEDRGRNYGYTF.

The genes are TRBV11-2 and TRBJ2-7, with D perhaps TRBD2 (6 bases). CDR1 is SGHAT, CDR2 FQNNGV, per germline. The germline V and J ends were trimmed by 0 bases and 3 bases, with 15 bases remaining between them. The CDR3 runs 16 residues. The CDR3 spells CASSLEASGGYYEQYF. As DNA, the CDR3 is TGTGCCAGCAGCTTAGAAGCCAGTGGGGGGTACTACGAGCAGTACTTC. Looking up the rest from reference TRBV11-2 and TRBJ2-7 gives the full variable domain: EAGVAQSPRYKIIEKRQSVAFWCNPISGHATLYWYQQILGQGPKLLIQFQNNGVVDDSQLPKDRFSAERLKGVDSTLKIQPAKLEDSAVYLCASSLEASGGYYEQYFGPGTRLTVT.

In this sample, this clone turned up a few times. The chain's CDR3 is CASRIGDEKLFF. In nucleotides, the CDR3 is TGTGCCAGCCGAATAGGGGATGAAAAACTGTTTTTT. This chain links TRBV2 with TRBJ1-4; possibly TRBD1 for D (5 bases). Germline CDR1 reads SNHLY; CDR2 reads FYNNEI. V lost 8 bases and J 6 bases, leaving 10 bases between the germline ends. The length of the CDR3 is 12 residues.

As for this clone: The junction shows a germline mismatch at one end, possibly a read error. The CDR3 loop is CASSPGGGAKTGELFF. The CDR3 DNA follows: TGCGCCAGCAGCCCCGGCGGGGGGGCGAAGACCGGGGAGCTGTTTTTT. The chain combines TRBV5-1 with TRBJ2-2; 9 nucleotides line up with TRBD2. CDR1 and CDR2 from the germline V gene are SGHRS and YFSETQ. This CDR3 is built from 16 residues.

The rearrangement uses TRBV7-8 and TRBJ2-7; TRBD1 agrees at 7 bases. The CDR3 loop spans 15 amino acids. Per the germline V gene, CDR1 is SGHVS and CDR2 is FQNEAQ. Germline trimming cut 5 bases from V and 0 bases from J; bases unmatched to any gene: 7. CDR3 region: CASSPRGLTSYEQYF. CDR3 DNA: TGTGCCAGCAGCCCGAGGGGGCTGACCTCCTACGAGCAGTACTTC.

V usage is TRBV2 and J usage is TRBJ1-2; no clear D gene. This CDR3 has 14 residues. CDR1 and CDR2 from the germline V gene are SNHLY and FYNNEI. V was trimmed by 11 bases and J by 6 bases, leaving 22 bases between them. The CDR3 is CACKPGWQVNGYTF. The CDR3, as DNA: TGTGCCTGCAAACCCGGATGGCAGGTGAATGGCTACACCTTC.

The rearrangement uses TRBV5-1 and TRBJ1-2; TRBD1 aligns across 10 bases. V was pared by 5 bases and J by 4 bases, with 5 bases of the junction left unmatched. Looked up from germline, CDR1 is SGHRS and CDR2 is YFSETQ. CDR3 length: 14 amino acids. This CDR3 reads CASRTTGGSYGYTF. In DNA, the CDR3 is TGCGCCAGCAGAACGACAGGGGGCAGCTATGGCTACACCTTC.

This clone was seen just once. This chain links TRBV2 with TRBJ1-2; TRBD1 is a possible D gene (6 bases). Trimming pared 6 bases from V and 1 base from J, leaving 12 bases between. The CDR3 is 14 amino acids. CDR1 and CDR2 from the germline V gene are SNHLY and FYNNEI. CDR3 residues: CASSVQGSNYGYTF. The DNA of the CDR3 is TGTGCCAGCAGCGTACAGGGAAGTAACTATGGCTACACCTTC. The full variable domain, in which reference TRBV2 and TRBJ1-2 provide the parts outside the CDR3, is EPEVTQTPSHQVTQMGQEVILRCVPISNHLYFYWYRQILGQKVEFLVSFYNNEISEKSEIFDDQFSVERPDGSNFTLKIRSTKLEDSAMYFCASSVQGSNYGYTFGSGTRLTVV.

This clone was detected a few times. The chain has TRBV9 and TRBJ2-1; 10 positions agree with TRBD2. V gave up 0 bases and J gave up 4 bases; unmatched junction bases: 4. CDR3 length equals 16 residues. Germline-derived CDR1 and CDR2 are SGDLS and YYNGEE. The CDR3 loop is CASSVDSSGGYNEQFF. CDR3 DNA: TGTGCCAGCAGCGTAGACTCTAGCGGGGGTTACAATGAGCAGTTCTTC.

The chain has TRBV19 and TRBJ1-5; D unclear. Germline V lookup: CDR1 LNHDA, CDR2 SQIVND (reference sequence). V lost 5 bases, J lost 11 bases, and 13 bases lay in between. The CDR3 runs 12 residues. CDR3 DNA sequence: TGTGCCAGTAGTTCAAACGGGAGGACCCAGCATTTT. It codes for CASSSNGRTQHF.

This chain connects TRBV29-1 to TRBJ2-1, with 9 bases aligning to TRBD2. Per the germline V gene, CDR1 is SQVTM and CDR2 is ANQGSEA. The V gene end was trimmed by 4 bases and the J gene end by 7 bases; junction bases not matched to a gene: 5. This CDR3 is 13 amino acids long. CDR3 protein: CSVAGLAANEQFF. In DNA form, the CDR3 reads TGCAGCGTTGCGGGACTAGCTGCGAATGAGCAGTTCTTC.

Many counts were recorded for this clone. The V and J genes are TRBV24-1 and TRBJ1-4, with D possibly TRBD1 on 5 matching bases. The ends were cut back, 2 bases at V and 3 bases at J, with 21 bases in the middle. This CDR3 has 19 amino acids. Germline lookup yields CDR1 KGHDR and CDR2 SFDVKD. CDR3 nucleotides: TGTGCCACCAGTGATTGGGTGGACGGGGGTAAGATGGCTAATGAAAAACTGTTTTTT. Translating gives CATSDWVDGGKMANEKLFF.